These T cell receptor beta chains were read from a single sample in a study of T cells after yellow fever vaccination. TCRdb reprocessed the 5' RACE reads via MiXCR and lists one record per CDR3 protein. The repertoire holds fewer than 500,000 distinct CDR3 sequences, with 18% as singletons. The source was PBMCs, collected before the yellow fever booster vaccination. All receptors come from a man between 18 and 35 years old who received the YFV17D yellow fever vaccine. Each CDR3 is given without its conserved first and last residue. Each record gives: J gene, D gene, CDR3 length, V gene, CDR3 protein. D genes are given only for firm matches.

TRBJ2-5 | . | 11 | TRBV7-6 | ASSSSPQETQY
TRBJ1-5 | . | 12 | TRBV3-1 | ASSQGGNDQPQH
TRBJ1-3 | . | 13 | TRBV5-1 | ASSLVGVSGNTIY
TRBJ1-1 | . | 12 | TRBV7-2 | ASSATASDTEAF
TRBJ1-5 | . | 12 | TRBV4-3 | ASSQDRTEQPQH
TRBJ2-4 | . | 14 | TRBV20-1 | SARVRQDYLKNIQY
TRBJ2-1 | . | 12 | TRBV7-2 | ASSGLRGRGEQF
TRBJ1-2 | TRBD1 | 17 | TRBV15 | ATSRGGLSATGGDYGYT
TRBJ1-3 | . | 13 | TRBV9 | ASSVSRDSGNTIY
TRBJ1-2 | . | 10 | TRBV5-6 | ASSLRGLGYT
TRBJ2-3 | TRBD2 | 12 | TRBV29-1 | SVGAGASTDTQY
TRBJ2-4 | . | 13 | TRBV7-2 | ASSLVGGRENIQY
TRBJ2-5 | . | 10 | TRBV7-9 | ASTGARETQY
TRBJ2-3 | . | 12 | TRBV6-6 | ASSHRGGSDTQY
TRBJ2-3 | . | 12 | TRBV27 | ASAQGPSTDTQY
TRBJ1-5 | TRBD1 | 14 | TRBV2 | ASRGTGGPRGQPQH
TRBJ1-1 | TRBD1 | 14 | TRBV6-2/TRBV6-3 | ASSEQGGHMNTEAF
TRBJ2-7 | . | 16 | TRBV11-2 | ASSSTGGLLRRSGEQY
TRBJ2-5 | . | 12 | TRBV6-6 | ASSYSRAQETQY
TRBJ1-6 | . | 10 | TRBV10-3 | AIGGSDSPLH
TRBJ2-3 | TRBD2 | 13 | TRBV29-1 | SVERGGGAQDTQY
TRBJ1-4 | . | 12 | TRBV5-1 | ASSLTGWDEKLF
TRBJ2-3 | TRBD2 | 15 | TRBV7-2 | ASSLTPPGGGTDTQY
TRBJ2-3 | . | 9 | TRBV12-5 | ASGFRDTQY
TRBJ2-3 | TRBD1 | 14 | TRBV27 | ASNKQGQGWTDTQY
TRBJ2-1 | . | 14 | TRBV6-5 | ASARFSGEYTNEQF
TRBJ1-1 | . | 11 | TRBV12-3/TRBV12-4 | ASSWAGGPEAF
TRBJ2-1 | TRBD2 | 17 | TRBV4-2 | ASSQGLAGGPLGYNEQF
TRBJ1-1 | . | 13 | TRBV18 | ASSPRREFGTEAF
TRBJ2-5 | . | 9 | TRBV7-2 | ASLGLETQY
TRBJ2-3 | TRBD2 | 12 | TRBV10-2 | ASIPGGGTDTQY
TRBJ1-6 | TRBD1 | 17 | TRBV6-5 | ASSYSPPVGTATYSPLH
TRBJ2-2 | . | 12 | TRBV7-9 | ASSSTENTGELF
TRBJ1-3 | . | 10 | TRBV7-9 | ASYLAGNTIY
TRBJ2-2 | . | 10 | TRBV4-1 | ASSQDGRELF
TRBJ2-2 | . | 15 | TRBV14 | ASSQAGAYANTGELF
TRBJ1-2 | TRBD1 | 12 | TRBV6-5 | ASSPRPGTDLYT
TRBJ2-1 | . | 14 | TRBV25-1 | ASSEFLGGPANEQF
TRBJ2-3 | TRBD1 | 13 | TRBV27 | ASRTWTGVPDTQY
TRBJ2-7 | TRBD2 | 13 | TRBV20-1 | SARYSGGASYEQY
TRBJ1-6 | . | 12 | TRBV4-1 | ASSQGSYNSPLH
TRBJ1-3 | . | 15 | TRBV10-3 | AISGGSGRSSGNTIY
TRBJ2-1 | . | 14 | TRBV14 | ASRQGPSAFYNEQF
TRBJ2-3 | TRBD1 | 13 | TRBV29-1 | SVEVPGGATDTQY
TRBJ1-2 | . | 13 | TRBV20-1 | SARDQGRLNYGYT
TRBJ2-7 | TRBD2 | 12 | TRBV20-1 | SASRTSASYEQY
TRBJ2-3 | TRBD2 | 14 | TRBV11-2 | ASSPGLAGITDTQY
TRBJ2-3 | . | 10 | TRBV7-2 | ASSFTGHWQY
TRBJ1-1 | TRBD1 | 13 | TRBV5-6 | ASSALRQGNTEAF
TRBJ1-1 | . | 9 | TRBV5-5 | ASSLDIVAF
TRBJ2-3 | TRBD2 | 17 | TRBV5-1 | ASSRSGLRGLAGTDTQY
TRBJ1-1 | . | 14 | TRBV4-3 | ASSQVPGIMNTEAF
TRBJ2-4 | . | 14 | TRBV7-9 | ASTPRAGLAKNIQY
TRBJ1-1 | . | 13 | TRBV21-1 | ASSKVRQRNTEAF